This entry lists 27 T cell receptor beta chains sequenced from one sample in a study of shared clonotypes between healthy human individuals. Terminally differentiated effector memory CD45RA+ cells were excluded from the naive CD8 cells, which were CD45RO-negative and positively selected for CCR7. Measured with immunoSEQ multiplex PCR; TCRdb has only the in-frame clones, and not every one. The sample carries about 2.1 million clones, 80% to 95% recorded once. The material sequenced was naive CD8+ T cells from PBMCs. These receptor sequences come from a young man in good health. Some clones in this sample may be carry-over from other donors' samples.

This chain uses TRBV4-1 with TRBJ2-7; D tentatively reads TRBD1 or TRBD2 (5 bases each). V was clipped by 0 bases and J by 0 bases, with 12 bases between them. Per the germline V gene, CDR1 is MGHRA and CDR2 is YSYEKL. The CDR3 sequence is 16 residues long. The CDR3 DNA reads TGCGCCAGCAGCCAAGAGGCTGGGGGATACTCCTACGAGCAGTACTTC. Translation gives CASSQEAGGYSYEQYF.

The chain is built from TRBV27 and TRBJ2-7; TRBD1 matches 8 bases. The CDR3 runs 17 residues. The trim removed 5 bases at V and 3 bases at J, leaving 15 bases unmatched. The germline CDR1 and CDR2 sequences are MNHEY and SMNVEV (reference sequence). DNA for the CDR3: TGTGCCAGCAGTCAAAACGCCATCGGACAGGGTTTCTACGAGCAGTACTTC. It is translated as CASSQNAIGQGFYEQYF.

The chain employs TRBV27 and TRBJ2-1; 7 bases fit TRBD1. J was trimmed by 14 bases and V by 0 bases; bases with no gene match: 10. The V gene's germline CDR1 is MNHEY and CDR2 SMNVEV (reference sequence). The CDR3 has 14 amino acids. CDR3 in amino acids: CASSLSLPTGQEFF. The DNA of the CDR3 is TGTGCCAGCAGTTTATCCCTTCCGACAGGACAGGAGTTCTTC.

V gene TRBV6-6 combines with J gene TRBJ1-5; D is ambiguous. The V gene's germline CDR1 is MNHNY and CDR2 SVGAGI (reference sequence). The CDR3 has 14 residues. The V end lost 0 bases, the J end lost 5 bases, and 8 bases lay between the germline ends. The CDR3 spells CASSYSIRDQPQHF. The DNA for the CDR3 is TGTGCCAGCAGTTACTCGATACGAGATCAGCCCCAGCATTTT.

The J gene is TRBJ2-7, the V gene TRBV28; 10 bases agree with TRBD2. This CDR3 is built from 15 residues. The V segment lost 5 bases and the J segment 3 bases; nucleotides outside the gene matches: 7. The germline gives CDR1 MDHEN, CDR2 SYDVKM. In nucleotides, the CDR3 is TGTGCCAGCAGTCCGAAAGGACTAGCGGACTACGAGCAGTACTTC. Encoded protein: CASSPKGLADYEQYF.

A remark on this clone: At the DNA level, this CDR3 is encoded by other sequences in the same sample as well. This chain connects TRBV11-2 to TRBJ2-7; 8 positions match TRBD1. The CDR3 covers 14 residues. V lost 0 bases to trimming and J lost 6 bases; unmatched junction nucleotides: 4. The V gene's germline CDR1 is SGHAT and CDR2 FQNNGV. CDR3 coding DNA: TGTGCCAGCAGCTTAGAGGCAGGGGGCAGCGAGCAGTACTTC. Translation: CASSLEAGGSEQYF.

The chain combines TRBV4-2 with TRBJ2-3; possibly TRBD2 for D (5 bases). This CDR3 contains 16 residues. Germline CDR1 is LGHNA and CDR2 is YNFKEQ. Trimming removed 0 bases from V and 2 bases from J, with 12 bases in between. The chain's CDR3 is CASSQDPTGVTDTQYF. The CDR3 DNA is TGTGCCAGCAGCCAAGATCCAACCGGGGTCACAGATACGCAGTATTTT.

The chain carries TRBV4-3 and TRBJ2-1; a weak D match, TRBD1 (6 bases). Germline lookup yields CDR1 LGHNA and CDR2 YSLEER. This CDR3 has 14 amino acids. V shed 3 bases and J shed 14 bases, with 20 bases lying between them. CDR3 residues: CASSQALLAKGEFF. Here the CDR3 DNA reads TGCGCCAGCAGCCAGGCCTTATTAGCCAAGGGGGAGTTCTTC.

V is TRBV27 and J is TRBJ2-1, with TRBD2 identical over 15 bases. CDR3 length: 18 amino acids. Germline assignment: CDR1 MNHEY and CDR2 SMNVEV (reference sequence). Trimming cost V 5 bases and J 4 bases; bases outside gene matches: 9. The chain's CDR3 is CASSTRTSGRDRYNEQFF. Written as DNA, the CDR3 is TGTGCCAGCAGTACGAGGACTAGCGGGAGGGACAGATACAATGAGCAGTTCTTC.

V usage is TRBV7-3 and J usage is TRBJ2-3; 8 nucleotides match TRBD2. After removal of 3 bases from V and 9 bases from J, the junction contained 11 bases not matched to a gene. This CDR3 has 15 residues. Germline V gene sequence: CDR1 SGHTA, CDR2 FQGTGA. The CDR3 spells CASSFYSGIRATQYF. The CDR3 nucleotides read TGTGCCAGCAGCTTTTATAGCGGGATCAGAGCCACGCAGTATTTT. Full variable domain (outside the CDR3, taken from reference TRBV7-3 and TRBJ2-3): GAGVSQTPSNKVTEKGKYVELRCDPISGHTALYWYRQSLGQGPEFLIYFQGTGAADDSGLPNDRFFAVRPEGSVSTLKIQRTERGDSAVYLCASSFYSGIRATQYFGPGTRLTVL.

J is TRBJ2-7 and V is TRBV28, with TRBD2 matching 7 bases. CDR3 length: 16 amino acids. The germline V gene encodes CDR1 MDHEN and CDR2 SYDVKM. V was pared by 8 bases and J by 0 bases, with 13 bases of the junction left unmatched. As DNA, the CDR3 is TGTGCCAGCTCCGGGACTACTGCTATCAGCTCCTACGAGCAGTACTTC. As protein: CASSGTTAISSYEQYF.

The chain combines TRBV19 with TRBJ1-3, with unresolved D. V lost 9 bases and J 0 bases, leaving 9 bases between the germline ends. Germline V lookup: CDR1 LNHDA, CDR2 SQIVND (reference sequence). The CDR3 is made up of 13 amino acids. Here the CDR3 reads CASGRSSGNTIYF. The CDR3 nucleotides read TGTGCCAGCGGACGGAGCTCTGGAAACACCATATATTTT.

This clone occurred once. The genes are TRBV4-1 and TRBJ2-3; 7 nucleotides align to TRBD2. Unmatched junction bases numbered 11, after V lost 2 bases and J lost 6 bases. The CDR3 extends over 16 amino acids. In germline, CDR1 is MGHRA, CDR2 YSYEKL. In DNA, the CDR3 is TGCGCCAGCAGCCAATATGGGAGGGGCCTTCGGGATACGCAGTATTTT. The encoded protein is CASSQYGRGLRDTQYF.

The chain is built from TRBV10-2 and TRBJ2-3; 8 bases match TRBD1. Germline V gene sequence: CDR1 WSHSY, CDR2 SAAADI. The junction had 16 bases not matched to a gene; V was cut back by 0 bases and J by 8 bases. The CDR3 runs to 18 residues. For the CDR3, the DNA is TGCGCCAGCAGTGAGTCCAGTTCGGACAGGGCTAGTGTGGGTACGCAGTATTTT. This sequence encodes CASSESSSDRASVGTQYF.

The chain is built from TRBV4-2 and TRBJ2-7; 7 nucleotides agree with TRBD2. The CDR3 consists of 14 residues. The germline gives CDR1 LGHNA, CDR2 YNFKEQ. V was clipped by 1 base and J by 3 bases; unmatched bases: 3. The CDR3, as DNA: TGTGCCAGCAGCCAAGTTGGGGACTACTACGAGCAGTACTTC. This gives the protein CASSQVGDYYEQYF.

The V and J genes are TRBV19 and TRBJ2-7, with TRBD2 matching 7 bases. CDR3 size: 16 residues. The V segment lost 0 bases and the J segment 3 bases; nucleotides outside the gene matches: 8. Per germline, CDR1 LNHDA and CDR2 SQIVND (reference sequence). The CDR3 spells CASSIEIGLADYEQYF. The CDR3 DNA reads TGTGCCAGTAGTATAGAAATAGGGCTAGCGGACTACGAGCAGTACTTC.

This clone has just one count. CDR3 sequence (DNA): TGTGCCACCAGCGGAAGACAGGGGAACAATGAGCAGTTCTTC. Translated, it gives CATSGRQGNNEQFF. The V and J genes are TRBV15 and TRBJ2-1, with 8 nucleotides matching TRBD1. CDR1 is LNHNV, CDR2 YYDKDF, per germline (reference sequence). The J segment lost 5 bases and the V segment lost 5 bases, leaving 5 bases of the junction unmatched. The CDR3 has 14 amino acids.

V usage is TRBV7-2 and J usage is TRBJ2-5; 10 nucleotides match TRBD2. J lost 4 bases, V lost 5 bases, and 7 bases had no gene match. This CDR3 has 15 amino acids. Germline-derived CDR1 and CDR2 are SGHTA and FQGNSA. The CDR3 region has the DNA TGTGCCAGCAGCCTTAGCGGGAGGTTGGGAGAGACCCAGTACTTC. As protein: CASSLSGRLGETQYF.

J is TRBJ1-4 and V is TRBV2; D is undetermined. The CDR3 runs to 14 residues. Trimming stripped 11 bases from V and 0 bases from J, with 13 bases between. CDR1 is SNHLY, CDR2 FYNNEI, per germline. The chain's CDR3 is CAARRTATNEKLFF. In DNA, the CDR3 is TGTGCCGCAAGAAGGACCGCAACTAATGAAAAACTGTTTTTT.

The CDR3, as DNA: TGTGCCAGTAGTATAGGCAGCCCGGCTGGGTTCTATGGCTACACCTTC. Its translation: CASSIGSPAGFYGYTF. V gene TRBV19 combines with J gene TRBJ1-2; D remains ambiguous. Germline V CDR1 and CDR2: LNHDA, SQIVND (reference sequence). The V and J ends lost 1 base and 4 bases respectively, with 16 bases between them. This CDR3 is built from 16 residues.

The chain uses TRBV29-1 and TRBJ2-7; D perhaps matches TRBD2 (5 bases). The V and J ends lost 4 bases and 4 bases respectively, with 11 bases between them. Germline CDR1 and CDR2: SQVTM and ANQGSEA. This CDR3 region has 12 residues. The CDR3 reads CSVAYGLYEQYF. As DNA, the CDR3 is TGCAGCGTTGCCTACGGACTGTACGAGCAGTACTTC.

The CDR3 DNA reads TGCGCCAGCAGCCGGGGACTAGCGCGCACAGATACGCAGTATTTT. The encoded protein is CASSRGLARTDTQYF. The chain combines TRBV5-1 with TRBJ2-3; 10 nucleotides agree with TRBD2. The CDR3 is made up of 15 amino acids. From germline, CDR1 is SGHRS and CDR2 YFSETQ. With V trimmed by 4 bases and J by 1 base, 3 bases remained unmatched. Full variable domain (outside the CDR3, taken from reference TRBV5-1 and TRBJ2-3): KAGVTQTPRYLIKTRGQQVTLSCSPISGHRSVSWYQQTPGQGLQFLFEYFSETQRNKGNFPGRFSGRQFSNSRSEMNVSTLELGDSALYLCASSRGLARTDTQYFGPGTRLTVL.

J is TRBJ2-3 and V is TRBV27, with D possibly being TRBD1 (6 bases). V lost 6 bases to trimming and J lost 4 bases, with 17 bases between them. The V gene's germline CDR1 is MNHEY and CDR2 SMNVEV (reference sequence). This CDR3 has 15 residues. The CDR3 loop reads CASRADRSLADTQYF. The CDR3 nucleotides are TGTGCCAGCAGGGCAGACAGGAGTCTTGCAGATACGCAGTATTTT.

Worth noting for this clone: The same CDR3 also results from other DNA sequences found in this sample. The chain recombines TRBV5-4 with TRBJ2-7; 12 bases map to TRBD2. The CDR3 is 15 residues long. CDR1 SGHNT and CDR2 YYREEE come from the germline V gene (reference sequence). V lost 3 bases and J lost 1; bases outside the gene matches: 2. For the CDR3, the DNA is TGTGCCAGCAGCTATGGGACTAGCGGGTCCTACGAGCAGTACTTC. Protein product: CASSYGTSGSYEQYF.

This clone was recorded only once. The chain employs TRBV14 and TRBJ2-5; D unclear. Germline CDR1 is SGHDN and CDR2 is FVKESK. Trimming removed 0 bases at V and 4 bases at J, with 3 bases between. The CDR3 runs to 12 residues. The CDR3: CASSQEVETQYF. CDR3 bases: TGTGCCAGCAGCCAAGAAGTAGAGACCCAGTACTTC.

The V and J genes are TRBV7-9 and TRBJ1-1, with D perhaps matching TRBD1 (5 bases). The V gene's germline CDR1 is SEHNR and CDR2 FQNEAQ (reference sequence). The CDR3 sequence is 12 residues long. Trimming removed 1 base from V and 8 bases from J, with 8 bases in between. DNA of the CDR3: TGTGCCAGCAGCTTAGAGGGGTCCGAAGCTTTCTTT. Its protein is CASSLEGSEAFF.

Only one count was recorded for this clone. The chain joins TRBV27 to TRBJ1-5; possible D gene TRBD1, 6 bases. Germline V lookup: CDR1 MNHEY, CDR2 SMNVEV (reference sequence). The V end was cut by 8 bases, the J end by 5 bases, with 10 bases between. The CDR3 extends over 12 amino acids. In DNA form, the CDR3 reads TGTGCCAGCGGGGGCGCCGATCAGCCCCAGCATTTT. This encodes CASGGADQPQHF.